This T cell receptor (beta chain) was retrieved from a study of cytomegalovirus exposure and HLA in healthy donors. For this clone: Antigen specificity is unknown.

Here immunoSEQ multiplex PCR was the method, and the copy in TCRdb shows in-frame clones only, minus some. This sample yields a few hundred thousand clones, of which 86% are seen a single time; over 0.8% belongs to the top ten. Study results and caveats: As was reported, the classifier diagnosed cytomegalovirus status with high specificity and sensitivity. The TCR clusters that emerged in the first cohort tended, a later analysis found, to co-occur in the roughly 130 validation repertoires. A few CMV-associated chains were confirmed in vitro to be specific for CMV antigens. The study designated 150 or so TCR beta chains cytomegalovirus-associated.

Germline lookup yields CDR1 SNHLY and CDR2 FYNNEI. CDR3 length equals 16 residues. Trimming left V 8 bases short and J 0 bases short, with 20 bases between. Sequenced: PBMCs. This sequence originates from a woman aged 18-29 years in good health and CMV-seronegative. This rearrangement joins TRBV2 to TRBJ2-7, with a possible D match to TRBD2 (5 bases). The CDR3 DNA reads TGTGCCAGCGGGCCTACACCCACCACTAGCTCCTACGAGCAGTACTTC. It is translated as CASGPTPTTSSYEQYF.